The present TCR beta chain was sequenced within a study of patients and donors after allogeneic stem cell transplantation. There are many counts of this clonotype. TCRdb reprocessed the RT-PCR reads via MiXCR and lists one record per CDR3 protein. The sample includes 200,000 to 250,000 distinct CDR3 sequences, approximately 14% of them seen just once. V was shortened by 1 base and J by 2 bases, with 12 bases between the two germline ends. CDR3 size: 16 residues. The germline gives CDR1 SGHTA, CDR2 FQGTGA. Sequencing was performed on blood, either unsorted or a sorted T cell fraction (not recorded which). This chain connects TRBV7-3 to TRBJ2-1; D is possibly TRBD1 (5 bases). This TCR was sampled from a human donor who was either an allogeneic HSCT recipient or a stem cell or donor lymphocyte infusion donor (not recorded which). It is not recorded whose cells these are; they may come from a transplant donor. The CDR3 loop is CASSLSGAGTYNEQFF. CDR3 DNA: TGTGCCAGCAGCTTAAGTGGGGCAGGAACCTACAATGAGCAGTTCTTC. Full variable domain (remainder filled in from reference TRBV7-3 and TRBJ2-1): GAGVSQTPSNKVTEKGKYVELRCDPISGHTALYWYRQSLGQGPEFLIYFQGTGAADDSGLPNDRFFAVRPEGSVSTLKIQRTERGDSAVYLCASSLSGAGTYNEQFFGPGTRLTVL.